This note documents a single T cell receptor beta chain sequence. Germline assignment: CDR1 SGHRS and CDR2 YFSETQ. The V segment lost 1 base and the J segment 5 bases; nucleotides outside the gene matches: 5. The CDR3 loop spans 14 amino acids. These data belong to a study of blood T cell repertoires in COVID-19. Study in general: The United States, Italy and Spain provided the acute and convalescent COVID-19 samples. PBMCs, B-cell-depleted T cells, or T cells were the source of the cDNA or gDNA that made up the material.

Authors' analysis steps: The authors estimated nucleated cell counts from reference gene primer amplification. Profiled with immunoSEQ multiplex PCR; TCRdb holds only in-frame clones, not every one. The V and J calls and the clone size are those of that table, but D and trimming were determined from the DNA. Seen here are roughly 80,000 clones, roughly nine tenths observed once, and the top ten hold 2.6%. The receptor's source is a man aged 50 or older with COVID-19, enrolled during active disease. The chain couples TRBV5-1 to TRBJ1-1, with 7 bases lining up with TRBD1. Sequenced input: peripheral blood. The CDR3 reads CASSLKTGETEAFF. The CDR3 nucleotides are TGCGCCAGCAGCTTGAAAACAGGGGAAACTGAAGCTTTCTTT.